This T cell receptor (beta chain) was identified during a study of T cell responses to AZD1222 COVID-19 vaccine. This CDR3 is 13 amino acids long. Germline V gene lookup returns CDR1 MNHEY and CDR2 SVGEGT. The ends were cut back, 2 bases at V and 7 bases at J, with 8 bases in the middle. Samples with a second dose at about 4 or about 12 weeks were pooled together. Overall study findings and caveats: Per reports, nearly half of all spike-specific TCRs target regions that are unmutated in variants. With two AZD1222 doses given, Spike-specific TCR breadth and depth both rose. Donor demographics were predominantly white British with a female majority; clonal diversity may be underestimated.

The method was immunoSEQ multiplex PCR; TCRdb's version includes in-frame clones alone and lacks a portion of them. The sample holds more than 80,000 clones; about 93% are singletons and the top ten take roughly 3.1%. Remarks on this clone: Its cognate antigen is unknown.

The clonotype was recovered from an adult who received the AZD1222 COVID-19 vaccine. The sample in question was peripheral blood, obtained 28 days after the second AZD1222 dose. This chain links TRBV6-2 or TRBV6-3 with TRBJ1-4, with no clear D. The CDR3: CASSYPGSEKLFF. The DNA of the CDR3 is TGTGCCAGCAGTTACCCGGGTAGTGAAAAACTGTTTTTT.